This entry lists 20 T cell receptor beta chains sequenced from one sample in a study of regulatory T cells in long-lasting Graves disease. Time point meaning: newly diagnosed GD, antithyroid drugs for less than 3 months. RNA from PBMCs was the source of the TCR library. Sequencing libraries for TCR beta were prepared with iRepertoire HTBI primers and Arm-PCR of CDR3 regions. TCRdb recomputed calls from the multiplex PCR reads with MiXCR, one row per CDR3 protein. The sample consists of 400,000 to 500,000 distinct CDR3 sequences, around 15% of them appearing once. A further study also used this sample, focusing on T cells in Graves' hyperthyroidism and ophthalmopathy.

Sequencing was performed on peripheral blood mononuclear cells (PBMCs), taken at new diagnosis, from a patient treated with antithyroid drugs. The receptor set was obtained from a woman aged 50 to 60 with Graves disease.

This clonotype was observed many times. The V call is TRBV20-1, the J call TRBJ2-1; 12 nucleotides agree with TRBD1. CDR3 length: 15 amino acids. Per germline, CDR1 DFQATT and CDR2 SNEGSKA (reference sequence). Trimming cost V 5 bases and J 7 bases; bases outside gene matches: 9. The CDR3 protein is CSADSGQGAGNEQFF. The CDR3 DNA reads as TGCAGTGCTGACTCGGGACAGGGGGCCGGGAATGAGCAGTTCTTC.

This clonotype was counted between two and nine times. J is TRBJ1-2 and V is TRBV11-2, with 7 bases lining up with TRBD1. The CDR3 is 14 residues long. The germline V gene has CDR1 SGHAT and CDR2 FQNNGV. V trimming: 8 bases; J trimming: 8 bases; junction bases outside the gene matches: 14. CDR3 nucleotide sequence: TGTGCCAGCGGCGGACGACAGGGTCTGAGCGGCTACACCTTC. This translates into CASGGRQGLSGYTF.

This clonotype has more than one count but fewer than ten. The chain recombines TRBV6-1 with TRBJ1-6; no clear D gene. Trimming cost V 6 bases and J 3 bases, with 15 bases left between them. The CDR3 has 16 residues. Per the germline V gene, CDR1 is MNHNS and CDR2 is SASEGT. CDR3 sequence: CASSLSPGVYNSPLHF. CDR3 DNA: TGTGCCAGCAGCTTATCTCCCGGCGTCTATAATTCACCCCTCCACTTT.

This clonotype appeared a few times. The CDR3 sequence is CASRTYQGYGQPQHF. The CDR3, as DNA: TGTGCCAGCCGGACCTACCAGGGGTATGGTCAGCCCCAGCATTTT. The rearrangement links TRBV28 to TRBJ1-5, with a possible D match to TRBD1 (6 bases). Trimming removed 8 bases from V and 6 bases from J, with 20 bases in between. This CDR3 is built from 15 residues. In germline, CDR1 is MDHEN, CDR2 SYDVKM.

This clonotype was seen only a few times. This chain links TRBV28 with TRBJ2-5; unclear D gene. Trimming took 5 bases from V and 2 from J, leaving 12 bases between them. Per germline, CDR1 MDHEN and CDR2 SYDVKM. The CDR3 length is 14 residues. For the CDR3, the DNA is TGTGCCAGCAGTCGCCGGGTCGTGCAAGAGACCCAGTACTTC. Amino acids: CASSRRVVQETQYF.

This clonotype was detected many times. The chain carries TRBV11-2 and TRBJ2-5, with 11 bases aligning to TRBD1. Germline V gives CDR1 SGHAT, CDR2 FQNNGV. The V segment lost 5 bases and the J segment 9 bases; nucleotides outside the gene matches: 11. The CDR3 runs to 15 residues. The CDR3 region is CASSLGQGATRAQYF. CDR3 sequence (DNA): TGTGCCAGCAGCCTAGGACAGGGGGCAACCCGGGCCCAGTACTTC.

This clonotype was seen at least ten times. The V call is TRBV5-1, the J call TRBJ2-2; unclear D gene. CDR3 size: 12 residues. The V end was cut by 0 bases, the J end by 7 bases, with 4 bases between. CDR1 is SGHRS and CDR2 is YFSETQ in the germline V gene. CDR3 region: CASSLDVGELFF. CDR3 DNA: TGCGCCAGCAGCTTGGACGTCGGGGAGCTGTTTTTT.

This clonotype showed up many times. The rearrangement joins TRBV6-2 or TRBV6-3 to TRBJ2-5; 13 bases agree with TRBD2. CDR3 length equals 14 residues. Germline V gene lookup returns CDR1 MNHEY and CDR2 SVGEGT. Losses at the gene ends were 7 bases for V and 10 bases for J; bases not matched to a gene: 9. The CDR3, as DNA: TGTGCCAGCAAGCCGGGACTAGCGGGATCCCGCCAGTACTTC. Translating it yields CASKPGLAGSRQYF.

In its sample, this clonotype was seen many times. The genes are TRBV6-1 and TRBJ2-5, with 12 bases matching TRBD2. The CDR3 runs to 14 residues. The trim removed 6 bases at V and 4 bases at J, leaving 3 bases unmatched. Germline V gene lookup returns CDR1 MNHNS and CDR2 SASEGT. The CDR3 spells CASSRLAGVETQYF. DNA of the CDR3: TGTGCCAGCAGCAGACTAGCGGGAGTAGAGACCCAGTACTTC.

In this sample, this clonotype turned up many times. This chain joins TRBV28 and TRBJ2-7; tentatively, D is TRBD1 (5 bases). Germline CDR1 is MDHEN and CDR2 is SYDVKM. The germline V and J ends were trimmed by 5 bases and 2 bases, with 19 bases remaining between them. CDR3 length: 16 amino acids. The CDR3 protein is CASSITIPTATYEQYF. DNA for the CDR3: TGTGCCAGCAGTATAACCATACCGACAGCAACCTACGAGCAGTACTTC.

This clonotype was observed a few times. The V and J genes are TRBV13 and TRBJ2-7; TRBD2 matches 7 bases. From germline, CDR1 is PRHDT and CDR2 FYEKMQ (reference sequence). CDR3 size: 13 residues. V was pared by 5 bases and J by 5 bases, with 6 bases of the junction left unmatched. DNA for the CDR3: TGTGCCAGCAGCCAGGGACTACAGAACGAGCAGTACTTC. It is translated as CASSQGLQNEQYF.

This clonotype was counted at least ten times. This chain links TRBV11-2 with TRBJ2-7; weak D call: TRBD2 (5 bases). Trimming cost V 4 bases and J 4 bases, with 11 bases left between them. The CDR3 extends over 13 amino acids. Germline CDR1 and CDR2: SGHAT and FQNNGV. CDR3 in DNA: TGTGCCAGCAGCTCCGGGATCGTATACGAGCAGTACTTC. Protein sequence: CASSSGIVYEQYF.

This clonotype was observed a few times. The chain uses TRBV24-1 and TRBJ2-2; D is unresolved. Germline V lookup: CDR1 KGHDR, CDR2 SFDVKD. The CDR3 extends over 14 amino acids. Trimming shortened V by 4 bases and J by 2 bases, and 7 bases separated the two germline ends. This CDR3 is CATSDTTNTGELFF. The CDR3 nucleotides read TGTGCCACCAGTGACACGACCAACACCGGGGAGCTGTTTTTT.

Many counts were recorded for this clonotype. The chain carries TRBV2 and TRBJ2-3; no firm D call. The CDR3 covers 15 residues. Germline CDR1 reads SNHLY; CDR2 reads FYNNEI. Trimming stripped 5 bases from V and 4 bases from J, with 16 bases between. CDR3 region: CASSWTGSSPDTQYF. DNA for the CDR3: TGTGCCAGCAGTTGGACCGGGTCCTCGCCAGATACGCAGTATTTT.

On this clonotype itself: This may come from a read error, since a much larger clone is one base off. V usage is TRBV28 and J usage is TRBJ2-5; 14 positions match TRBD2. CDR1 is MDHEN and CDR2 is SYDVKM in the germline V gene. After removal of 6 bases from V and 4 bases from J, the junction contained 4 bases not matched to a gene. CDR3 length: 15 amino acids. The DNA for the CDR3 is TGTGCCAGCAGCCAGACTAGCGGGAGGGGAGAGACCCAGTACTTC. Protein sequence: CASSQTSGRGETQYF.

This clonotype was found many times. Sequence at one end of the junction differs from germline and may be a read error. V and J are TRBV5-5 and TRBJ2-4; D may be TRBD1 (7 bases). The CDR3 loop spans 20 amino acids. CDR1 is SGHKS, CDR2 YYEKEE, per germline (reference sequence). The CDR3 region has the DNA TGCGCCAGCAGCAAGGGTCCCCAGGGGGGCTTGCGTTTCGCCAAAAACATTCAGTACTTC. It codes for CASSKGPQGGLRFAKNIQYF.

This clonotype was seen repeatedly, ten times or more. The junction departs from the called germline gene at one end, perhaps through a read error. The gene calls are TRBV28 and TRBJ2-7; possibly TRBD2 for D (5 bases). The CDR3 covers 15 residues. Germline CDR1 is MDHEN and CDR2 is SYDVKM. The CDR3 sequence is CASSPHSDPSDEQYF. In DNA, the CDR3 is TGTGCCAGCAGTCCCCATAGCGACCCCTCCGACGAGCAGTACTTC.

In this sample, this clonotype turned up a few times. J is TRBJ2-3 and V is TRBV28; D gene unclear. The CDR3 sequence is 13 residues long. CDR1 MDHEN and CDR2 SYDVKM come from the germline V gene. V lost 4 bases, J lost 0 bases, and 5 bases lay in between. The CDR3 sequence is CASSSDSTDTQYF. The CDR3 coding sequence is TGTGCCAGCAGTTCGGACAGCACAGATACGCAGTATTTT.

This clonotype was counted between two and nine times. For the CDR3, the DNA is TGCGCCAGCAGCTTGGCCGGACGTAATTTTCTTAATGAGCAGTTCTTC. Translated, it gives CASSLAGRNFLNEQFF. This chain joins TRBV5-1 and TRBJ2-1, with D hard to call. Trimming pared 0 bases from V and 7 bases from J, leaving 17 bases between. This CDR3 region has 16 residues. Germline assignment: CDR1 SGHRS and CDR2 YFSETQ.

This clonotype occurred many times. This chain links TRBV6-1 with TRBJ1-4, with 9 bases lining up with TRBD1. The CDR3 has 15 residues. Germline V gives CDR1 MNHNS, CDR2 SASEGT. The V and J ends lost 4 bases and 8 bases, in that order; junction bases with no gene match: 8. DNA for the CDR3: TGTGCCAGCAGTGTTGAACAGGGGGCTGGGGAAAAACTGTTTTTT. This codes for CASSVEQGAGEKLFF.